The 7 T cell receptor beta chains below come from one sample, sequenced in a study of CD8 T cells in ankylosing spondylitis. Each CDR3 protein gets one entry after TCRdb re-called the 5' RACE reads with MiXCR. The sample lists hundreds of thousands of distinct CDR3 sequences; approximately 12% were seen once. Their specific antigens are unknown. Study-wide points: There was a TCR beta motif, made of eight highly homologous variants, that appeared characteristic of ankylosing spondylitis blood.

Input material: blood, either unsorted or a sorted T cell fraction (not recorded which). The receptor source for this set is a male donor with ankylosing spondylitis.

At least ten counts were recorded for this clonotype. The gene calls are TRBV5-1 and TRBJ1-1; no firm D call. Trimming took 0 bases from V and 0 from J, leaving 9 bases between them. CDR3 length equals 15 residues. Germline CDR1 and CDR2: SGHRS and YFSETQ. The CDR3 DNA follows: TGCGCCAGCAGCTTGGCGACACAGTTGAACACTGAAGCTTTCTTT. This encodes CASSLATQLNTEAFF.

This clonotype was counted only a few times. Here the CDR3 reads CSAIPGADTQYF. Here the CDR3 DNA reads TGCAGTGCTATACCCGGGGCAGATACGCAGTATTTT. This sequence joins TRBV20-1 and TRBJ2-3, with a possible D match to TRBD2 (5 bases). The CDR3 runs to 12 residues. Germline assignment: CDR1 DFQATT and CDR2 SNEGSKA (reference sequence). V was cut by 4 bases and J by 4 bases, with 9 bases left in between.

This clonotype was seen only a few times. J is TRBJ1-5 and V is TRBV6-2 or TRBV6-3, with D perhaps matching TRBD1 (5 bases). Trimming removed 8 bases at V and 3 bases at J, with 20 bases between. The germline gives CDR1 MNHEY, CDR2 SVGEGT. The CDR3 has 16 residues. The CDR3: CASRSGTRGHNQPQHF. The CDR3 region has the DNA TGTGCCAGCCGTTCCGGGACCCGGGGCCACAATCAGCCCCAGCATTTT.

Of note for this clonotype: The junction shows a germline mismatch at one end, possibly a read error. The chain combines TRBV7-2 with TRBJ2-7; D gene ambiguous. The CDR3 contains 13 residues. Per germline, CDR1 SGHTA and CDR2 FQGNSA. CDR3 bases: TGTGCCAGCACCTTACAAGGCGCCTACGAGCAGTACTTC. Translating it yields CASTLQGAYEQYF.

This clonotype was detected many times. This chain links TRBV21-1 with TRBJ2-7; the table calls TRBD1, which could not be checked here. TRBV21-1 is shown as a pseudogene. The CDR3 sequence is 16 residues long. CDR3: CASSTPLGSRAHEQYF. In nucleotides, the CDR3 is TGTGCCAGCAGCACGCCCCTAGGGTCAAGGGCTCACGAGCAGTACTTC.

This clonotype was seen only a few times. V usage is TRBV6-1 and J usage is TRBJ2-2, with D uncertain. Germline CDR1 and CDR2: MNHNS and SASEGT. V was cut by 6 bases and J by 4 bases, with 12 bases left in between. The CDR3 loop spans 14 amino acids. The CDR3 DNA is TGTGCCAGCAGGACCAACCCGGTCACCGGGGAGCTGTTTTTT. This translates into CASRTNPVTGELFF.

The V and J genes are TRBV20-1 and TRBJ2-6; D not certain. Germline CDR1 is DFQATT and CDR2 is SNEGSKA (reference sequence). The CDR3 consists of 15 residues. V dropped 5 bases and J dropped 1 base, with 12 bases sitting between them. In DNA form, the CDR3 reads TGCAGTGCTGACTCACTGGCATCTGGGGCCAACGTCCTGACTTTC. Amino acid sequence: CSADSLASGANVLTF.